Shown below are 9 T cell receptor beta chains from a single sample sequenced in a study of T cell changes during pregnancy in multiple sclerosis (dated by TCRdb to about 2019). The library was built by means of the immunoSEQ multiplex PCR assay. This is the immuneACCESS table as TCRdb keeps it, with only in-frame sequences that have V and J called. A part of the clones is gone; compared with another copy, unresolved V genes explain less than half, and the rest is unexplained. The sample profile shows roughly 30,000 clones; roughly 89% of them were found once. 8% of the sample rests with the top ten. Sequenced material: CD8+ T cells from peripheral blood mononuclear cells, taken before pregnancy. Every receptor here comes from a female donor with multiple sclerosis, enrolled in a pregnancy study.

As DNA, the CDR3 is TGTGCCATCCGGGACAGGGTTGACGGCTACACCTTC. Translation gives CAIRDRVDGYTF. The chain recombines TRBV2 with TRBJ1-2; 9 positions agree with TRBD1. The CDR3 has 12 residues. Trimming removed 10 bases from V and 8 bases from J; junction bases left unmatched: 8. CDR1 is SNHLY and CDR2 is FYNNEI in the germline V gene. The full variable domain, rest sourced from reference TRBV2 and TRBJ1-2, is EPEVTQTPSHQVTQMGQEVILRCVPISNHLYFYWYRQILGQKVEFLVSFYNNEISEKSEIFDDQFSVERPDGSNFTLKIRSTKLEDSAMYFCAIRDRVDGYTFGSGTRLTVV.

This rearrangement joins TRBV6-1 to TRBJ1-3, with D unresolved. Germline V gene lookup returns CDR1 MNHNS and CDR2 SASEGT. Trimming removed 7 bases from V and 1 base from J, with 11 bases in between. This CDR3 region has 14 residues. CDR3 residues: CASTLGVSGNTIYF. The CDR3 DNA is TGTGCCAGCACCTTGGGAGTTTCTGGAAACACCATATATTTT.

This clone occurred once. The CDR3 DNA follows: TGTGCCAGCAGTTTATGGGTACAGGGGGGGAATGAGCAGTTCTTC. Protein product: CASSLWVQGGNEQFF. The rearrangement joins TRBV27 to TRBJ2-1; possibly TRBD1 for D (8 bases). Trimming took off 1 base at V and 7 bases at J, with 14 bases between the two ends. CDR1 and CDR2 from the germline V gene are MNHEY and SMNVEV (reference sequence). This CDR3 is built from 15 residues.

This clone has more than one count but fewer than ten. The rearrangement links TRBV6-5 to TRBJ1-2; no firm D call. V was clipped by 0 bases and J by 4 bases, with 6 bases between them. The germline CDR1 and CDR2 sequences are MNHEY and SVGAGI. The CDR3 length is 13 residues. CDR3 protein: CASSYSSSYGYTF. The CDR3 nucleotides are TGTGCCAGCAGTTACTCGAGCTCCTATGGCTACACCTTC.

This chain joins TRBV13 and TRBJ2-7; D is unclear. Germline CDR1 PRHDT, CDR2 FYEKMQ (reference sequence). The CDR3 length is 15 residues. Trimming removed 5 bases at V and 4 bases at J, with 18 bases between. CDR3: CASSIRGLPLYEQYF. The CDR3 DNA is TGTGCCAGCAGCATTAGAGGATTACCCTTATACGAGCAGTACTTC.

The chain recombines TRBV6-1 with TRBJ2-7; weak D call: TRBD1 (6 bases). This CDR3 region has 15 residues. V dropped 1 base and J dropped 0 bases, with 10 bases sitting between them. CDR1 and CDR2 from the germline V gene are MNHNS and SASEGT. DNA of the CDR3: TGTGCCAGCAGTGAAGGGGAGACAGGCTCCTACGAGCAGTACTTC. It specifies CASSEGETGSYEQYF.

The chain has TRBV6-1 and TRBJ1-2; D unclear. Germline loops: CDR1 MNHNS, CDR2 SASEGT. The CDR3 runs to 14 residues. The V gene lost 0 bases and the J gene lost 1 base, with 6 bases spanning the gap. In DNA, the CDR3 is TGTGCCAGCAGTGAAGCGTCGGGTAACTATGGCTACACCTTC. Its translation is CASSEASGNYGYTF.

The count of this clone is one. The rearrangement links TRBV4-1 to TRBJ1-1; no reliable D call. This CDR3 contains 14 residues. V lost 10 bases to trimming and J lost 1 base, with 16 bases between them. Germline CDR1 is MGHRA and CDR2 is YSYEKL. The CDR3 here is CATSPVRENTEAFF. The DNA of the CDR3 is TGCGCCACCTCCCCCGTGCGGGAGAACACTGAAGCTTTCTTT.

This chain connects TRBV21-1 to TRBJ2-7; the table's D call, TRBD2, was not checked against the DNA. TRBV21-1 is shown as a pseudogene. There are 14 residues in the CDR3. CDR3 residues: CASSLGRRGVEQYF. CDR3 sequence (DNA): TGTGCCAGCAGCCTAGGTAGGCGGGGGGTCGAGCAGTACTTC.